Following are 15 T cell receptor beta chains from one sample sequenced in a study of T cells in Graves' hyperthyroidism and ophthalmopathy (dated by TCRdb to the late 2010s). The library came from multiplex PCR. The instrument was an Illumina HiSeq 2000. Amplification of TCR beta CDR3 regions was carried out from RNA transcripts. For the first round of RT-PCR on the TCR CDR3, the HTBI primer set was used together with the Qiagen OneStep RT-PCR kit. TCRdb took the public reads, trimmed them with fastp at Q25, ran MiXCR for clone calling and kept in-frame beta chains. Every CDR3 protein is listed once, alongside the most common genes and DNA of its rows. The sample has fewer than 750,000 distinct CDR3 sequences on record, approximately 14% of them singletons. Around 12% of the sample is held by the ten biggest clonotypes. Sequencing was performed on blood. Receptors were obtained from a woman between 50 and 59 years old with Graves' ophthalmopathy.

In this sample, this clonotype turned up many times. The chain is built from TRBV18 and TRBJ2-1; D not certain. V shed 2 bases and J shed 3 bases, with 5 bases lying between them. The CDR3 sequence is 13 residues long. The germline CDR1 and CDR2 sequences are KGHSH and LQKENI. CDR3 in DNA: TGTGCCAGCTCACCAACCTTCTACAATGAGCAGTTCTTC. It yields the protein CASSPTFYNEQFF.

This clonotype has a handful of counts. The CDR3 DNA follows: TGTGCCAGTAGTATAGAGCCAGGGCGGAACACCGGGGAGCTGTTTTTT. Its protein is CASSIEPGRNTGELFF. V usage is TRBV19 and J usage is TRBJ2-2, with D perhaps TRBD1 (5 bases). V lost 0 bases to trimming and J lost 1 base, with 9 bases between them. The CDR3 is 16 residues long. CDR1 and CDR2 from the germline V gene are LNHDA and SQIVND (reference sequence).

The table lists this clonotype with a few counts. CDR3 coding DNA: TGTGCCAGTAGCTACAGGGGGGGGCTAGAGACCCAGTACTTC. Its protein product is CASSYRGGLETQYF. The rearrangement uses TRBV19 and TRBJ2-5, with TRBD1 as a possible D gene (8 bases). The V end was cut by 6 bases, the J end by 4 bases, with 15 bases between. The V gene's germline CDR1 is LNHDA and CDR2 SQIVND (reference sequence). The CDR3 spans 14 residues.

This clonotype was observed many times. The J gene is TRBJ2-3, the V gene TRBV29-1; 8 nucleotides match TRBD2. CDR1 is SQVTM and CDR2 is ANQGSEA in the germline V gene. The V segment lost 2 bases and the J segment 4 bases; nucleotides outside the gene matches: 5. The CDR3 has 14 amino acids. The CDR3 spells CSVETRLASDTQYF. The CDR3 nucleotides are TGCAGCGTTGAAACCCGACTAGCGTCAGATACGCAGTATTTT.

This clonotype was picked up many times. The CDR3 loop is CASSTPGQVGDTQYF. Here the CDR3 DNA reads TGTGCCAGCAGTACGCCGGGACAGGTTGGAGATACGCAGTATTTT. The V and J genes are TRBV27 and TRBJ2-3; 8 bases match TRBD1. CDR1 is MNHEY and CDR2 is SMNVEV in the germline V gene (reference sequence). The CDR3 is 15 amino acids. The ends lost 5 bases at V and 5 bases at J; junction bases unmatched: 9.

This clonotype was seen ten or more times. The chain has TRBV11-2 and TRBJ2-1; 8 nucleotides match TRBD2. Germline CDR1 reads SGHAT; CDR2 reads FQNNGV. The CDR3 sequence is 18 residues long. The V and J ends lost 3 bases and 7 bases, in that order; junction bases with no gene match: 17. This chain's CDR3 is CASSFLSSGTRKINEQFF. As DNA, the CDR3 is TGTGCCAGCAGCTTTTTGTCTTCCGGGACTAGAAAAATTAATGAGCAGTTCTTC.

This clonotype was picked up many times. The chain's CDR3 is CASSLGRGRQPQHF. CDR3 in DNA: TGTGCCAGCAGCTTGGGCAGGGGGCGACAGCCCCAGCATTTT. This rearrangement joins TRBV28 to TRBJ1-5; 8 nucleotides line up with TRBD1. The CDR3 runs to 14 residues. CDR1 is MDHEN, CDR2 SYDVKM, per germline. V lost 6 bases to trimming and J lost 7 bases; unmatched junction nucleotides: 8.

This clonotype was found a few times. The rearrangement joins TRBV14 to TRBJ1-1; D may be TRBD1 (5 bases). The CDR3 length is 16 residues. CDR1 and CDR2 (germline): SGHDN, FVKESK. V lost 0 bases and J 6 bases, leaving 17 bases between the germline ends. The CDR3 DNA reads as TGTGCCAGCAGCCAAGATAATGGTCAGGGATTAGCTGAAGCTTTCTTT. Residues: CASSQDNGQGLAEAFF.

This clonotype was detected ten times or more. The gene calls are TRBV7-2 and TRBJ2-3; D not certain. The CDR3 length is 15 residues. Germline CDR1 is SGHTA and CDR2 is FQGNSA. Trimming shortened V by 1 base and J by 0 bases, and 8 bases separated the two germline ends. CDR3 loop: CASSLEAFSTDTQYF. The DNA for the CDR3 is TGTGCCAGCAGCTTAGAGGCGTTTAGCACAGATACGCAGTATTTT.

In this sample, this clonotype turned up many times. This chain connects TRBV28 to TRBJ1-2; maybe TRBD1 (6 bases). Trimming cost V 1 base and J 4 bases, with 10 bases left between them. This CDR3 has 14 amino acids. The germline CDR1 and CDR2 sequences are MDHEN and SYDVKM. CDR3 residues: CASSLLPGAYGYTF. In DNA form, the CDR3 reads TGTGCCAGCAGTTTATTGCCAGGGGCCTATGGCTACACCTTC.

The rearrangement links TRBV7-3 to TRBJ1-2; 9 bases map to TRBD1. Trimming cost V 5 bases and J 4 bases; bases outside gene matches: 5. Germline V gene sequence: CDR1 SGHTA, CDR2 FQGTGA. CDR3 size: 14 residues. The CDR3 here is CASSQGQGLYGYTF. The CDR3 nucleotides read TGTGCCAGCAGCCAGGGACAGGGCCTCTATGGCTACACCTTC. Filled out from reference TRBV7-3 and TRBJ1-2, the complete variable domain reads GAGVSQTPSNKVTEKGKYVELRCDPISGHTALYWYRQSLGQGPEFLIYFQGTGAADDSGLPNDRFFAVRPEGSVSTLKIQRTERGDSAVYLCASSQGQGLYGYTFGSGTRLTVV.

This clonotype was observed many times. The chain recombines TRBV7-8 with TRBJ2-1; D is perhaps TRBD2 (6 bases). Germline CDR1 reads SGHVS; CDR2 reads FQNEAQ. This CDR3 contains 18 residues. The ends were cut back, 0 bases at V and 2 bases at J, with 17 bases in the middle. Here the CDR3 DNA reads TGTGCCAGCAGCTTAGCGCTGGGCAGCGGGCATGCCTACAATGAGCAGTTCTTC. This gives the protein CASSLALGSGHAYNEQFF.

CDR3 nucleotide sequence: TGTGCCAGCAGGAAGGGACAGGACGGGCGGTACTTC. Its protein is CASRKGQDGRYF. This chain connects TRBV2 to TRBJ2-7; 8 nucleotides agree with TRBD1. Trimming removed 6 bases from V and 12 bases from J; junction bases left unmatched: 10. In germline, CDR1 is SNHLY, CDR2 FYNNEI. The CDR3 sequence is 12 residues long.

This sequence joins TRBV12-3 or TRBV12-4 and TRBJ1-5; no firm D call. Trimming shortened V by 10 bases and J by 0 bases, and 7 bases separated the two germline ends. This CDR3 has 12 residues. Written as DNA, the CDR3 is TGTGCCATTCGCGGTAGCAATCAGCCCCAGCATTTT. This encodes CAIRGSNQPQHF.

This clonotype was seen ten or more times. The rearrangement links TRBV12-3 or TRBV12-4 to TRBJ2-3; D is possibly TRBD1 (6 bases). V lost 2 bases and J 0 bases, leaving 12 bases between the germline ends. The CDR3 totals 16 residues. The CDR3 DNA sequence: TGTGCCAGCAGTTTACCCGGGGACACCAGCACAGATACGCAGTATTTT. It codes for CASSLPGDTSTDTQYF.